Below, 27 T cell receptor beta chains from the same sample are listed, as sequenced in a study of cytomegalovirus exposure and HLA in healthy donors. The study ran its PCR with 60 Vbeta and 13 Jbeta primers. Sequencing was performed with immunoSEQ multiplex PCR; in TCRdb, only in-frame clones are kept and a portion is missing. The sample data list some 70,000 clones. The sample comprised PBMCs. The receptors come from a boy aged 10-17 years in good health and CMV-seronegative.

The chain is built from TRBV6-6 and TRBJ2-3; TRBD2 matches at 12 bases. Trimming cost V 4 bases and J 3 bases; bases outside gene matches: 2. The CDR3 covers 15 residues. Germline V lookup: CDR1 MNHNY, CDR2 SVGAGI (reference sequence). The CDR3 region is CASSSGLAGTDTQYF. CDR3 sequence (DNA): TGTGCCAGCAGTTCCGGACTAGCGGGAACAGATACGCAGTATTTT.

J is TRBJ2-1 and V is TRBV5-4; the match to TRBD2 covers 9 bases. The CDR3 length is 16 residues. CDR1 is SGHNT and CDR2 is YYREEE in the germline V gene (reference sequence). Unmatched junction bases numbered 6, after V lost 0 bases and J lost 5 bases. CDR3 coding DNA: TGTGCCAGCAGCTTGGGTAGCGGGAGTTCCGACAATGAGCAGTTCTTC. It is translated as CASSLGSGSSDNEQFF.

Turning to this clone: The junction and the germline gene differ at one end; a read error may be behind it. The chain links TRBV7-2 to TRBJ2-5; possible D gene TRBD2, 6 bases. The CDR3 is 14 residues long. The germline V gene encodes CDR1 SGHTA and CDR2 FQGNSA. The CDR3 nucleotides read TGTGCCAGCAGCTCCCTAGCGACTCAAGAGAACCAGTACTTC. Amino acids: CASSSLATQENQYF.

V is TRBV4-1 and J is TRBJ1-5; TRBD1 agrees at 8 bases. CDR1 MGHRA and CDR2 YSYEKL come from the germline V gene. Trimming took 1 base from V and 5 from J; bases not matched to a gene: 10. This CDR3 contains 17 residues. In nucleotides, the CDR3 is TGCGCCAGCAGCCAAGCCTCGGGAGACAGGGGATATCAGCCCCAGCATTTT. Protein sequence: CASSQASGDRGYQPQHF.

The chain recombines TRBV5-6 with TRBJ1-5; D is unresolved. CDR1 is SGHDT and CDR2 is YYEEEE in the germline V gene. Trimming shortened V by 2 bases and J by 1 base, and 10 bases separated the two germline ends. This CDR3 comprises 15 residues. Written as DNA, the CDR3 is TGTGCCAGCAGCTTCGGCGGGCTGAGCAATCAGCCCCAGCATTTT. Translating gives CASSFGGLSNQPQHF.

The chain joins TRBV5-1 to TRBJ2-5; D is unclear. V was shortened by 4 bases and J by 5 bases, with 9 bases between the two germline ends. The CDR3 is made up of 12 amino acids. CDR1 is SGHRS and CDR2 is YFSETQ in the germline V gene. The CDR3 nucleotides read TGCGCCAGCAGCCTACGGGTGGAGACCCAGTACTTC. Translated, it gives CASSLRVETQYF.

The V gene is TRBV5-1, the J gene TRBJ2-7, with 7 bases matching TRBD1. The ends lost 0 bases at V and 2 bases at J; junction bases unmatched: 5. Germline CDR1 and CDR2: SGHRS and YFSETQ. The CDR3 loop spans 15 amino acids. The CDR3 sequence: CASSLVTGNTYEQYF. CDR3 nucleotides: TGCGCCAGCAGCTTGGTGACAGGGAACACCTACGAGCAGTACTTC.

About this clone: One end of the junction varies from germline; a read error may be responsible. V gene TRBV30 combines with J gene TRBJ2-3; 8 bases match TRBD2. The CDR3 contains 15 residues. Germline V CDR1 and CDR2: GTSNPN, SVGIG (reference sequence). The CDR3 region has the DNA TGTGCCGGGAGTGTTGGAGCGGGAGACACAGATACGCAGTATTTT. It yields the protein CAGSVGAGDTDTQYF.

The gene calls are TRBV29-1 and TRBJ2-3, with D perhaps TRBD1 (6 bases). Looked up from germline, CDR1 is SQVTM and CDR2 is ANQGSEA. This CDR3 has 14 residues. V lost 6 bases and J 3 bases, leaving 16 bases between the germline ends. CDR3 residues: CSVMKDRHTDTQYF. CDR3 in DNA: TGCAGCGTAATGAAAGACAGGCATACAGATACGCAGTATTTT.

The rearrangement links TRBV11-2 to TRBJ2-5; 9 nucleotides match TRBD2. With V trimmed by 0 bases and J by 5 bases, 16 bases remained unmatched. The CDR3 is made up of 19 amino acids. Germline V CDR1 and CDR2: SGHAT, FQNNGV. The CDR3 sequence is CASSLEGLAGPIISETQYF. The CDR3 coding sequence is TGTGCCAGCAGCTTAGAGGGCCTAGCGGGACCCATCATTAGTGAGACCCAGTACTTC.

A remark on this clone: The identical CDR3 is also encoded by other nucleotide sequences in the sample. V and J are TRBV7-3 and TRBJ2-1, with D maybe TRBD2 (5 bases). Germline values: CDR1 SGHTA, CDR2 FQGTGA. Trimming took 5 bases from V and 3 from J, leaving 11 bases between them. There are 14 residues in the CDR3. The CDR3 spells CASSPSGSYNEQFF. In nucleotides, the CDR3 is TGTGCCAGCAGCCCCTCGGGGAGCTACAATGAGCAGTTCTTC. Combining the CDR3 with reference TRBV7-3 and TRBJ2-1 gives the whole variable domain GAGVSQTPSNKVTEKGKYVELRCDPISGHTALYWYRQSLGQGPEFLIYFQGTGAADDSGLPNDRFFAVRPEGSVSTLKIQRTERGDSAVYLCASSPSGSYNEQFFGPGTRLTVL.

This sequence joins TRBV20-1 and TRBJ2-7, with D possibly matching TRBD2 (6 bases). This CDR3 is built from 11 residues. Looked up from germline, CDR1 is DFQATT and CDR2 is SNEGSKA (reference sequence). The CDR3 DNA sequence: TGCAGGGGGGGATCCCAGGACGAGCAGTACTTC. It yields the protein CRGGSQDEQYF.

The chain joins TRBV4-2 to TRBJ2-6; 8 nucleotides match TRBD2. V was pared by 5 bases and J by 0 bases, with 6 bases of the junction left unmatched. Germline loops: CDR1 LGHNA, CDR2 YNFKEQ. The CDR3 is made up of 17 amino acids. The CDR3 DNA reads TGTGCCAGCAGCACCACAGCGGGGGACTCTGGGGCCAACGTCCTGACTTTC. This encodes CASSTTAGDSGANVLTF.

V is TRBV7-8 and J is TRBJ2-4; weak D call: TRBD2 (6 bases). The CDR3 runs to 17 residues. The germline gives CDR1 SGHVS, CDR2 FQNEAQ. Deletions cut 1 base from V and 0 bases from J, with 13 bases between. The CDR3: CASSLDAGLLAKNIQYF. The CDR3, as DNA: TGTGCCAGCAGCTTAGACGCGGGACTCTTAGCCAAAAACATTCAGTACTTC.

The chain recombines TRBV9 with TRBJ1-2; 8 bases align to TRBD1. The V segment lost 5 bases and the J segment 3 bases; nucleotides outside the gene matches: 12. Germline-derived CDR1 and CDR2 are SGDLS and YYNGEE. The CDR3 runs to 16 residues. The CDR3 is CASSSDTGGPYYGYTF. In DNA form, the CDR3 reads TGTGCCAGCAGTTCCGATACAGGGGGACCGTACTATGGCTACACCTTC.

This rearrangement joins TRBV11-3 to TRBJ2-1; TRBD2 agrees at 10 bases. With V trimmed by 3 bases and J by 3 bases, 2 bases remained unmatched. The CDR3 sequence is 15 residues long. The germline gives CDR1 SGHNT, CDR2 YENEEA. As DNA, the CDR3 is TGTGCCAGCAGCTTTAGGACTAGCGGCTACAATGAGCAGTTCTTC. Amino acid sequence: CASSFRTSGYNEQFF. Complete variable domain (other parts from reference TRBV11-3 and TRBJ2-1): EAGVVQSPRYKIIEKKQPVAFWCNPISGHNTLYWYLQNLGQGPELLIRYENEEAVDDSQLPKDRFSAERLKGVDSTLKIQPAELGDSAVYLCASSFRTSGYNEQFFGPGTRLTVL.

For this clone: The germline gene is not matched at one end of the junction; a read error may be the cause. The chain uses TRBV6-5 and TRBJ2-7; D call uncertain. The CDR3 covers 11 residues. In germline, CDR1 is MNHEY, CDR2 SVGAGI. The CDR3 reads CARSSFYEQYF. The CDR3 DNA sequence: TGTGCCAGAAGTTCCTTCTACGAGCAGTACTTC.

The CDR3: CASSTPGTLSTDTQYF. The CDR3 coding sequence is TGTGCCAGCAGCACTCCCGGGACACTAAGCACAGATACGCAGTATTTT. The V gene is TRBV5-5, the J gene TRBJ2-3; D is perhaps TRBD1 (6 bases). CDR1 is SGHKS, CDR2 YYEKEE, per germline (reference sequence). Trimming cost V 4 bases and J 0 bases, with 15 bases left between them. CDR3 length: 16 amino acids. The variable domain in full, completed from reference TRBV5-5 and TRBJ2-3, reads DAGVTQSPTHLIKTRGQQVTLRCSPISGHKSVSWYQQVLGQGPQFIFQYYEKEERGRGNFPDRFSARQFPNYSSELNVNALLLGDSALYLCASSTPGTLSTDTQYFGPGTRLTVL.

The rearrangement links TRBV4-2 to TRBJ2-3; D is perhaps TRBD2 (5 bases). The CDR3 length is 19 residues. Germline V lookup: CDR1 LGHNA, CDR2 YNFKEQ. Trimming cost V 0 bases and J 4 bases, with 23 bases left between them. CDR3: CASSQERLSRVSTSDTQYF. The DNA of the CDR3 is TGTGCCAGCAGCCAAGAACGTCTATCGAGGGTTAGCACATCAGATACGCAGTATTTT.

This CDR3 reads CASSETVAAANYGYTF. Here the CDR3 DNA reads TGTGCCAGCAGTGAAACCGTGGCGGCCGCTAACTATGGCTACACCTTC. The rearrangement links TRBV6-1 to TRBJ1-2; D remains ambiguous. Trimming left V 2 bases short and J 0 bases short, with 13 bases between. Germline V gene sequence: CDR1 MNHNS, CDR2 SASEGT. CDR3 length: 16 amino acids.

The CDR3 protein is CAWSVKTAIANEQFF. In DNA form, the CDR3 reads TGTGCCTGGAGTGTAAAGACAGCTATAGCCAATGAGCAGTTCTTC. The V and J genes are TRBV30 and TRBJ2-1; D is perhaps TRBD1 (5 bases). Trimming removed 0 bases at V and 6 bases at J, with 15 bases between. The length of the CDR3 is 15 residues. The germline V gene encodes CDR1 GTSNPN and CDR2 SVGIG (reference sequence). Complete variable domain (other parts from reference TRBV30 and TRBJ2-1): SQTIHQWPATLVQPVGSPLSLECTVEGTSNPNLYWYRQAAGRGLQLLFYSVGIGQISSEVPQNLSASRPQDRQFILSSKKLLLSDSGFYLCAWSVKTAIANEQFFGPGTRLTVL.

V gene TRBV18 combines with J gene TRBJ1-5, with D perhaps matching TRBD1 (6 bases). The CDR3 has 13 amino acids. From germline, CDR1 is KGHSH and CDR2 LQKENI. Between the trimmed V and J ends, which lost 5 bases and 4 bases, there was a span of 9 bases. CDR3 in DNA: TGTGCCAGCTCAAACGACAGGAATCAGCCCCAGCATTTT. Its protein is CASSNDRNQPQHF.

The rearrangement links TRBV7-2 to TRBJ1-2, with 8 bases matching TRBD1. V lost 5 bases, J lost 6 bases, and 11 bases stayed unmatched. This CDR3 spans 15 amino acids. Germline CDR1 and CDR2: SGHTA and FQGNSA. Written as DNA, the CDR3 is TGTGCCAGCAGCGCTGGGTTAAGGACAGGGCATGGCTACACCTTC. As protein: CASSAGLRTGHGYTF.

V gene TRBV9 combines with J gene TRBJ2-1; maybe TRBD2 (5 bases). CDR1 and CDR2 (germline): SGDLS, YYNGEE. There are 15 residues in the CDR3. V dropped 0 bases and J dropped 7 bases, with 14 bases sitting between them. The CDR3 sequence: CASSVGALVGNEQFF. The CDR3, as DNA: TGTGCCAGCAGCGTAGGGGCACTAGTGGGAAATGAGCAGTTCTTC. The full variable domain, rest sourced from reference TRBV9 and TRBJ2-1, is DSGVTQTPKHLITATGQRVTLRCSPRSGDLSVYWYQQSLDQGLQFLIQYYNGEERAKGNILERFSAQQFPDLHSELNLSSLELGDSALYFCASSVGALVGNEQFFGPGTRLTVL.

The chain recombines TRBV6-1 with TRBJ2-5; 7 nucleotides match TRBD1. The CDR3 runs to 14 residues. Germline assignment: CDR1 MNHNS and CDR2 SASEGT. Trimming cost V 3 bases and J 5 bases; bases outside gene matches: 6. The CDR3 DNA follows: TGTGCCAGCAGTGATAAGGGGGCCGGGGAGACCCAGTACTTC. As protein: CASSDKGAGETQYF.

This chain connects TRBV6-1 to TRBJ1-2, with a tentative D call TRBD1 (6 bases). V dropped 4 bases and J dropped 3 bases, with 12 bases sitting between them. CDR1 is MNHNS, CDR2 SASEGT, per germline. This CDR3 has 14 amino acids. This CDR3 reads CASSGRGGDYGYTF. For the CDR3, the DNA is TGTGCCAGCAGTGGGAGGGGGGGGGACTATGGCTACACCTTC.

The genes are TRBV13 and TRBJ2-7, with TRBD2 as a possible D gene (7 bases). The V gene lost 1 base and the J gene lost 0 bases, with 19 bases spanning the gap. From germline, CDR1 is PRHDT and CDR2 FYEKMQ (reference sequence). The CDR3 totals 18 residues. In nucleotides, the CDR3 is TGTGCCAGCAGCTTAGAAGGGGGAGGAGCGGGGAACTCCTACGAGCAGTACTTC. Translating gives CASSLEGGGAGNSYEQYF.